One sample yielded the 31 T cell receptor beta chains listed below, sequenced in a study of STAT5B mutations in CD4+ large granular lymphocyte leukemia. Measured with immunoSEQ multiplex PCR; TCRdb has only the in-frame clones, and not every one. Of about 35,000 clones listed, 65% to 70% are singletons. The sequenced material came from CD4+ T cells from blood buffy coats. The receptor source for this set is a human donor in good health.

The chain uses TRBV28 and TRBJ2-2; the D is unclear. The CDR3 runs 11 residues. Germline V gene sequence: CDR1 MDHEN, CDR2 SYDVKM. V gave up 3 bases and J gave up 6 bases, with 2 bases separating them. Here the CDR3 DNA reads TGTGCCAGCAGTTTGTCCGGGGAGCTGTTTTTT. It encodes CASSLSGELFF.

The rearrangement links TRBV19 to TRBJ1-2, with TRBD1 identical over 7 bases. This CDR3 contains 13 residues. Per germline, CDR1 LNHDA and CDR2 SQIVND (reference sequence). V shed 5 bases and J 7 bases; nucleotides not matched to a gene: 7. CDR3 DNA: TGTGCCAGTAGTGGACAGGCCGGGAGTGGCTACACCTTC. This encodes CASSGQAGSGYTF.

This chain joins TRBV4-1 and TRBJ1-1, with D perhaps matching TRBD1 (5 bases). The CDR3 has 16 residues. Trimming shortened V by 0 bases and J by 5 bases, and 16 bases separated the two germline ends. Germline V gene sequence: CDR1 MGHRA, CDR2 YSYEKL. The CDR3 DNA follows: TGCGCCAGCAGCCAAGATCGTGTGTGGGGGGGGACTGAAGCTTTCTTT. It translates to CASSQDRVWGGTEAFF.

CDR3 in amino acids: CATSREDGQSYGYTF. The DNA for the CDR3 is TGTGCCACCAGCAGAGAGGATGGACAGTCCTATGGCTACACCTTC. The J gene is TRBJ1-2, the V gene TRBV15; weak D call: TRBD1 (6 bases). Between the trimmed V and J ends, which lost 0 bases and 4 bases, there was a span of 12 bases. CDR3 length: 15 residues. Germline CDR1 is LNHNV and CDR2 is YYDKDF (reference sequence).

CDR3 sequence reads: CASSLQGRETQYF. The CDR3 DNA sequence: TGTGCCAGCAGCTTACAGGGAAGGGAGACCCAGTACTTC. The J gene is TRBJ2-5, the V gene TRBV7-9; a weak D match, TRBD1 (5 bases). The V gene lost 2 bases and the J gene lost 5 bases, with 9 bases spanning the gap. CDR3 size: 13 residues. Germline CDR1 is SEHNR and CDR2 is FQNEAQ (reference sequence).

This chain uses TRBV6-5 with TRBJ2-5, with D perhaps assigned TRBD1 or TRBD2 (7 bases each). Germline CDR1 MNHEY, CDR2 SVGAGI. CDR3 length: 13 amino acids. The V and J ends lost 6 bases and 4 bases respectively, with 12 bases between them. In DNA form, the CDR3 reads TGTGCCAGCAGCCAGGGGGGGCGAGAGACCCAGTACTTC. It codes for CASSQGGRETQYF.

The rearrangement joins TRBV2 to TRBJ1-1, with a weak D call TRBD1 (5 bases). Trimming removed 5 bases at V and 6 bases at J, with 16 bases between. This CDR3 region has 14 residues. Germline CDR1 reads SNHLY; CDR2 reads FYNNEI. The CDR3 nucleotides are TGTGCCAGCAGTCGGGAGGGAGGGGCCTCTGAAGCTTTCTTT. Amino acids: CASSREGGASEAFF.

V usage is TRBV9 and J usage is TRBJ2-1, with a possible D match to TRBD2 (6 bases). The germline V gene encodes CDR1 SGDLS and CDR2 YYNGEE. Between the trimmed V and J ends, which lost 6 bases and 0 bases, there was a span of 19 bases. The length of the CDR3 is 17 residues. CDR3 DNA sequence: TGTGCCAGCACGGCTAAGACTAGGGGAAGCTCCTACAATGAGCAGTTCTTC. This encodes CASTAKTRGSSYNEQFF.

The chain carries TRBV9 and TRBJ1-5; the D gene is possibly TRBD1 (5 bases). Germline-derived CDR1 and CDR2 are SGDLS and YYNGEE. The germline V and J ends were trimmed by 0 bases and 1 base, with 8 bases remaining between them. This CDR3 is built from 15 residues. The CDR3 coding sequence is TGTGCCAGCAGCGTAGGGGGGGAAAGCAATCAGCCCCAGCATTTT. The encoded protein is CASSVGGESNQPQHF.

CDR3 sequence (DNA): TGTGCCAGCAGTGAAGCGGAGGAGGGGCCCTGGGGCTACACCTTC. Translating gives CASSEAEEGPWGYTF. The chain employs TRBV6-1 and TRBJ1-2, with D possibly TRBD1 on 5 matching bases. V was pared by 0 bases and J by 8 bases, with 16 bases between. Per germline, CDR1 MNHNS and CDR2 SASEGT. This CDR3 is 15 amino acids long.

The chain's CDR3 is CASRLIQGTEAFF. CDR3 DNA sequence: TGTGCCAGCAGGCTAATACAGGGGACTGAAGCTTTCTTT. The chain combines TRBV6-1 with TRBJ1-1; TRBD1 matches 7 bases. The V gene's germline CDR1 is MNHNS and CDR2 SASEGT. Trimming cost V 6 bases and J 5 bases; bases outside gene matches: 6. The CDR3 runs to 13 residues.

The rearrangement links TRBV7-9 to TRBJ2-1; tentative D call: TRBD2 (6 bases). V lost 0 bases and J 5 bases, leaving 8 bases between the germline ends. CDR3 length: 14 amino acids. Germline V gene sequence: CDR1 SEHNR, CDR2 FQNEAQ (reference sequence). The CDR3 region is CASSLAEGNNEQFF. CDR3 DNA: TGTGCCAGCAGCTTAGCGGAGGGAAACAATGAGCAGTTCTTC.

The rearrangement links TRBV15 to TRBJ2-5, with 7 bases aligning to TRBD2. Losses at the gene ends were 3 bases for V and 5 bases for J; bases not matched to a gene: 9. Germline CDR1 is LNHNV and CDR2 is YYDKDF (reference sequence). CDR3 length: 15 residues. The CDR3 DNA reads TGTGCCACCAGCAGTCCCCTGGGGGGGAGGGAGACCCAGTACTTC. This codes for CATSSPLGGRETQYF.

CDR3 bases: TGTGCCAGCAGCTTAGGAACAGATACGCAGTATTTT. This translates into CASSLGTDTQYF. The chain combines TRBV7-6 with TRBJ2-3; D not certain. The V gene lost 1 base and the J gene lost 3 bases, with 2 bases spanning the gap. The V gene's germline CDR1 is SGHVS and CDR2 FNYEAQ. The CDR3 runs 12 residues.

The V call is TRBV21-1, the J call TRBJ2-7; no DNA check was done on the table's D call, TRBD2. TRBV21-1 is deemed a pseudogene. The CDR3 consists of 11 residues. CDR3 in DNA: TGTGCCAGCAGCAGAGTCTACGAGCAGTACTTC. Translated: CASSRVYEQYF.

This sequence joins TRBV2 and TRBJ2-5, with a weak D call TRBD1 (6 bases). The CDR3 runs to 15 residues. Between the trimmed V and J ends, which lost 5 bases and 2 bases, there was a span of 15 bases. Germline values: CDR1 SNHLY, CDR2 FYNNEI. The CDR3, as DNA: TGTGCCAGCAGTCAGTTGGGGGCACGGCAAGAGACCCAGTACTTC. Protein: CASSQLGARQETQYF.

CDR3 nucleotide sequence: TGTGCCAGCAGCTCGGGACAGGGGGCTTATCAGCCCCAGCATTTT. This codes for CASSSGQGAYQPQHF. The gene calls are TRBV6-1 and TRBJ1-5; 12 nucleotides align to TRBD1. The V and J ends lost 6 bases and 5 bases, in that order; junction bases with no gene match: 5. There are 15 residues in the CDR3. Germline values: CDR1 MNHNS, CDR2 SASEGT.

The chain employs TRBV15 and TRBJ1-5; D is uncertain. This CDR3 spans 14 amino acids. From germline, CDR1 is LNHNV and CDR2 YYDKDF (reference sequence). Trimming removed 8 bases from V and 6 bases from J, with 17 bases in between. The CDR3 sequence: CATAFASEGQPQHF. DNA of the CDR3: TGTGCCACCGCCTTTGCCTCGGAGGGTCAGCCCCAGCATTTT.

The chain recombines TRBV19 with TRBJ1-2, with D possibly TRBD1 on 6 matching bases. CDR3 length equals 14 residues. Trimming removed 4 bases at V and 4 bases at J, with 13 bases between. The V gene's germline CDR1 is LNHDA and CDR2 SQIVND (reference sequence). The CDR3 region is CASSNKDSSYGYTF. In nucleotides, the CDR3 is TGTGCCAGTAGTAACAAGGACAGCTCCTATGGCTACACCTTC.

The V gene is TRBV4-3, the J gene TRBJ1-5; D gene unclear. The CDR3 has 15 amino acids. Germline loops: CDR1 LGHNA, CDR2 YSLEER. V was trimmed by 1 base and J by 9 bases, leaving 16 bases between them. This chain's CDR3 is CASSQVYMDFWPQHF. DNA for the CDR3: TGCGCCAGCAGCCAAGTTTATATGGATTTTTGGCCCCAGCATTTT.

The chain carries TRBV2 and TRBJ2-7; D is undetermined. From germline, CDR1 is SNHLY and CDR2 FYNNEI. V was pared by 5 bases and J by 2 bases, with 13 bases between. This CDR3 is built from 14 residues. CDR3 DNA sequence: TGTGCCAGCAGTCGACGGGCAGGCGCCTACGAGCAGTACTTC. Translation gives CASSRRAGAYEQYF.

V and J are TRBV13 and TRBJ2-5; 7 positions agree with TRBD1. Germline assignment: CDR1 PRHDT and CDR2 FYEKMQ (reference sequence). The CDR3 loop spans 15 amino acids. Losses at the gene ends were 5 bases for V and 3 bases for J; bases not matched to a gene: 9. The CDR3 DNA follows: TGTGCCAGCAGCGGTCGACAGGGCCAAAAAGAGACCCAGTACTTC. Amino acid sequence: CASSGRQGQKETQYF.

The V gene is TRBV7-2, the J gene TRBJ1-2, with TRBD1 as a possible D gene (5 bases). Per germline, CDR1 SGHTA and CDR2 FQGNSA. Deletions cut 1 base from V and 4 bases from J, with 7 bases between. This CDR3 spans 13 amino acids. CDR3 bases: TGTGCCAGCAGCTTAGGGGACGGCTATGGCTACACCTTC. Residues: CASSLGDGYGYTF.

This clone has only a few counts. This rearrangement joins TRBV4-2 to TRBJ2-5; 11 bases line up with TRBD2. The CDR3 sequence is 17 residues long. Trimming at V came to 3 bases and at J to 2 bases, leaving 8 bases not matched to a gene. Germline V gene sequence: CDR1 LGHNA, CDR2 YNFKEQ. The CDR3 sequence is CASSHVTSGGLQETQYF. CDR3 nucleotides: TGTGCCAGCAGCCACGTTACTAGCGGGGGCCTACAAGAGACCCAGTACTTC.

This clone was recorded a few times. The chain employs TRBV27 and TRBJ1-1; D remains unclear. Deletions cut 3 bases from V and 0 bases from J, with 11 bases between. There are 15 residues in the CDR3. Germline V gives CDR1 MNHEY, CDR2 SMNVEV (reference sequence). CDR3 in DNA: TGTGCCAGCAGTTTGACAAACCTGCTGAACACTGAAGCTTTCTTT. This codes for CASSLTNLLNTEAFF.

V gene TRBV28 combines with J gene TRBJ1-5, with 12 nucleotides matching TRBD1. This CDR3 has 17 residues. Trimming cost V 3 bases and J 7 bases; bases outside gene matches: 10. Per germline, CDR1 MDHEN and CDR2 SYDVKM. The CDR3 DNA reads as TGTGCCAGCAGTTTTCCCTCGGGACAGGGGGCAGGGCAGCCCCAGCATTTT. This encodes CASSFPSGQGAGQPQHF.

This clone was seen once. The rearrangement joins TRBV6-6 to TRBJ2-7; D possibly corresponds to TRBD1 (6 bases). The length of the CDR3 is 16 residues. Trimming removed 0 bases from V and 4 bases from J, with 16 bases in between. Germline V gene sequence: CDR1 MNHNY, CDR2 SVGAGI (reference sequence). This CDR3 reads CASSYSLGGQLYEQYF. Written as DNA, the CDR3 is TGTGCCAGCAGTTACTCCTTAGGTGGACAGTTATACGAGCAGTACTTC.

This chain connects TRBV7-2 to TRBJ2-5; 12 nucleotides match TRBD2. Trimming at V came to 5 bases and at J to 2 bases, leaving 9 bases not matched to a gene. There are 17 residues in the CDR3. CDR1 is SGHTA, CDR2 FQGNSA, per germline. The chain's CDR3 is CASSPPGLAGGQETQYF. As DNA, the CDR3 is TGTGCCAGCAGCCCCCCCGGGCTAGCGGGGGGGCAAGAGACCCAGTACTTC.

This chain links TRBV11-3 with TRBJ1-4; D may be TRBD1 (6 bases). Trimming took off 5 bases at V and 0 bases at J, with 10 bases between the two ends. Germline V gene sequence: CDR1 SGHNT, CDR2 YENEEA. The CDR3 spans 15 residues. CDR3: CASSPGTTTNEKLFF. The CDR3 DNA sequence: TGTGCCAGCAGCCCCGGGACAACAACTAATGAAAAACTGTTTTTT.

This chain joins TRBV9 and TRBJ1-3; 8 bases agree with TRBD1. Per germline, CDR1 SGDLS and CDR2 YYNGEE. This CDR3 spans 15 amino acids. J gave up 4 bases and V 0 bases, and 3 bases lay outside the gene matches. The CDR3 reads CASSVGTGSGNTIYF. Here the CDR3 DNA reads TGTGCCAGCAGCGTAGGGACAGGGTCCGGAAACACCATATATTTT.

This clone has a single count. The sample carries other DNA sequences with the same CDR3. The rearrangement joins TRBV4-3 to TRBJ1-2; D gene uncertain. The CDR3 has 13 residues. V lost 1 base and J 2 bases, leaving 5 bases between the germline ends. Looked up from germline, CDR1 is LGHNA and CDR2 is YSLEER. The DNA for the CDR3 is TGCGCCAGCAGCCAAGGGGAAAACTATGGCTACACCTTC. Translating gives CASSQGENYGYTF.